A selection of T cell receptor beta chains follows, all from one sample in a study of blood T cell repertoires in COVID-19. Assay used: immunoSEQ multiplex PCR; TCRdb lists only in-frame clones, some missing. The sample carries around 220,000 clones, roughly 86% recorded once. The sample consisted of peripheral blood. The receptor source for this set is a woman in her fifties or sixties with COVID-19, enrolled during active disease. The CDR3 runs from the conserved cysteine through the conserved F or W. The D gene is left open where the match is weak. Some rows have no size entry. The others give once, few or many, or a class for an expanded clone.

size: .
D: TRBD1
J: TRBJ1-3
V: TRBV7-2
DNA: TGTGCCAGCAGCTTAGGGGACAGCAAAATCTCTGGAAACACCATATATTTT
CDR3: CASSLGDSKISGNTIYF

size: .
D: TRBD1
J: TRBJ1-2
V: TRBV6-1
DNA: TGTGCCAGCAGTGAGACAGGGGGTTCAAACTATGGCTACACCTTC
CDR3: CASSETGGSNYGYTF

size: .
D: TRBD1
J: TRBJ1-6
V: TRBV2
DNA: TGTGCCAGCATACCCGGGACAGGGGTGAATTCACCCCTCCACTTT
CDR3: CASIPGTGVNSPLHF

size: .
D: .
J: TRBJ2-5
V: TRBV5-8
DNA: TGTGCCAGCGATCTGGGGGGGGCGAGGGGCCAAGAGACCCAGTACTTC
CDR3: CASDLGGARGQETQYF

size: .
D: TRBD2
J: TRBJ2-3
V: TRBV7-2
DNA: TGTGCCAGCAGCTGGGGACTAGCGGCTAGCACAGATACGCAGTATTTT
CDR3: CASSWGLAASTDTQYF

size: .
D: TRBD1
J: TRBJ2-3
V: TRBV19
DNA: TGTGCCAGTAGTAAGGGACAGGGAATAGATACGCAGTATTTT
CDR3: CASSKGQGIDTQYF

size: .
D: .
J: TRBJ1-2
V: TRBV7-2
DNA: TGTGCCAGCAGCTTATCAGCTAACTATGGCTACACCTTC
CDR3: CASSLSANYGYTF

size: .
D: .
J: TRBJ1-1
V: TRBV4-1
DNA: TGCGCCAGCAGCCAAACTATGTCGGGCACTGAAGCTTTCTTT
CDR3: CASSQTMSGTEAFF

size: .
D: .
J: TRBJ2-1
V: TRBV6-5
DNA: TGTGCCAGCAGCCCCGGGAGAAGCTCATACAATGAGCAGTTCTTC
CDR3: CASSPGRSSYNEQFF

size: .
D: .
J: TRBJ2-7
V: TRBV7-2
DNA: TGTGCCAGCAGCTTGGGGAGGGGGTTATCCTACGAGCAGTACTTC
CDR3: CASSLGRGLSYEQYF

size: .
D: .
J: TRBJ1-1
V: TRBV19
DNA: TGTGCCAGTGGCCTTAAGATTTCTGAAGCTTTCTTT
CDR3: CASGLKISEAFF

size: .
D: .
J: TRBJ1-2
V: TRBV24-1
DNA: TGTGCCACCAGTGATCCCTCGGGGAGGGACTATGGCTACACCTTC
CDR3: CATSDPSGRDYGYTF

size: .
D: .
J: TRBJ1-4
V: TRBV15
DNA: TGTGCCACCAGCAGAGAGACGGGTACTAATGAAAAACTGTTTTTT
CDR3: CATSRETGTNEKLFF

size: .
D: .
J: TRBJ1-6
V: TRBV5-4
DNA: TGTGCCAGCAGCTCCGACAGAAATTCACCCCTCCACTTT
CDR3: CASSSDRNSPLHF

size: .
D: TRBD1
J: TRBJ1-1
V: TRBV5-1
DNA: TGCGCCAGCAGCCCTCCGGGACAGGGGAGGAACACTGAAGCTTTCTTT
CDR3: CASSPPGQGRNTEAFF

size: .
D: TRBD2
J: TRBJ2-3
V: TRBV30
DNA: TGTGCCTGGAGTGGGGGAAGCGGGGGCCTTCCAGATACGCAGTATTTT
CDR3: CAWSGGSGGLPDTQYF

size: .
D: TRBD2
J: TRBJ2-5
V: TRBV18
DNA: TGTGCCAGCTCACCGGGCCTAAGCGGGGGCAGGGAGACCCAGTACTTC
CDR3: CASSPGLSGGRETQYF

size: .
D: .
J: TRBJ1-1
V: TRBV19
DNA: TGTGCCAGTAGTTACTTGAACACTGAAGCTTTCTTT
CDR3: CASSYLNTEAFF

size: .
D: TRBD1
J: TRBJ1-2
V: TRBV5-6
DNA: TGTGCCACCCACATGACAGGGCCTAACTATGGCTACACCTTC
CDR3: CATHMTGPNYGYTF

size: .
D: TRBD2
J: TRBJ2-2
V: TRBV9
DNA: TGTGCCAGCAGCGTAGTAAGCGGGGGTACCGGGGAGCTGTTTTTT
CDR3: CASSVVSGGTGELFF

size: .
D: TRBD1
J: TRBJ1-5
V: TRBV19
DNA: TGTGCCAGTAGTACGGGACAGGGGAAGGGACAGCCCCAGCATTTT
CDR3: CASSTGQGKGQPQHF

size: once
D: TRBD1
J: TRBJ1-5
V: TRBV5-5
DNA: TGTGCCAGCAGCTTGAAGGGACAGGGTCTTCAGCCCCAGCATTTT
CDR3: CASSLKGQGLQPQHF

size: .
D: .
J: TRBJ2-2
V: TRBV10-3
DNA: TGTGCCATCAGTGGGCGGGACAGCACCGGGGAGCTGTTTTTT
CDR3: CAISGRDSTGELFF

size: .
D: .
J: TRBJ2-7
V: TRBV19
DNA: TGTGCCAGTAGCCCCAGGGGTGAGTACGAGCAGTACTTC
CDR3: CASSPRGEYEQYF

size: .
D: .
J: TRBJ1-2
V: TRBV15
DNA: TGTGCCACCAGCAGAGAGCGGAGTAACTATGGCTACACCTTC
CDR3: CATSRERSNYGYTF

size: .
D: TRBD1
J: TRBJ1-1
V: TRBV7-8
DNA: TGTGCCAGCAGCTCTCTTGGACAGGCCGGGAACACTGAAGCTTTCTTT
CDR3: CASSSLGQAGNTEAFF

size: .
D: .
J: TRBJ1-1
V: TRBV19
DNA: TGTGCCTCAGGGTGGGCTGAAGCTTTCTTT
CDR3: CASGWAEAFF

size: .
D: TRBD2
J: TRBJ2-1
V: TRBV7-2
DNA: TGTGCCAGCAGCCCTGGACTAGCGGGGCTCGGTGAGCAGTTCTTC
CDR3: CASSPGLAGLGEQFF

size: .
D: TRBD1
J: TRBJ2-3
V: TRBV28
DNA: TGTGCCAGCAGTCTGCGACAGGGTCCTAGCACAGATACGCAGTATTTT
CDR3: CASSLRQGPSTDTQYF

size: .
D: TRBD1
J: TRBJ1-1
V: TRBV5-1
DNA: TGCGCCAGCGGGACAGGGTCAGGGAACACTGAAGCTTTCTTT
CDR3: CASGTGSGNTEAFF

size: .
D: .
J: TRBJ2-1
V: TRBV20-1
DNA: TGCAGTGCTAGACTCGACAATGAGCAGTTCTTC
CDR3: CSARLDNEQFF

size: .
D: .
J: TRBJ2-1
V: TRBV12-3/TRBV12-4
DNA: TGTGCCAGCAGTGAGCGGGCCCGAGGGAAGTTCTTC
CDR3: CASSERARGKFF

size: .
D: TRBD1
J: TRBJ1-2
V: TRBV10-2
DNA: TGCGCCAGCAGTGAACTTGCTAGGGTGGACAGGTACTACACCTTC
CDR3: CASSELARVDRYYTF

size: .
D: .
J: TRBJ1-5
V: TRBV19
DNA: TGTGCCAGTAGTATAGGGGGCAGGATGAATCAGCCCCAGCATTTT
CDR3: CASSIGGRMNQPQHF

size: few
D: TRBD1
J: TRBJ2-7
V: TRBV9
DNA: TGTGCCAGCAGCGCCGGACAGGGAAGGAACGAGCAGTACTTC
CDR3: CASSAGQGRNEQYF

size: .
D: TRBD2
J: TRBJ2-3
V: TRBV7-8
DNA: TGTGCCAGCAGCACCGGGGGGGCAGATACGCAGTATTTT
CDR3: CASSTGGADTQYF

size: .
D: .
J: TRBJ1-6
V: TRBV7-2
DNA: TGTGCCGCGAGAGGGGCAGGGAGGGATAATTCACCCCTCCACTTT
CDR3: CAARGAGRDNSPLHF

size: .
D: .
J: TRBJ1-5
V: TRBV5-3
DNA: TGTGCCAGAAGCTGCTCGGGAGCAGAGTGGACCTTAGGCAATCAGCCCCAGCATTTT
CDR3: CARSCSGAEWTLGNQPQHF

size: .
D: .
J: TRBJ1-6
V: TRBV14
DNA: TGTGCCAGCAGCCACCCTGGCACACCCCTCCACTTT
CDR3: CASSHPGTPLHF

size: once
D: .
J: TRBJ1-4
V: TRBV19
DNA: TGTGCCAGTAGTATCACAGTGGGTAATGAAAAACTGTTTTTT
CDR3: CASSITVGNEKLFF

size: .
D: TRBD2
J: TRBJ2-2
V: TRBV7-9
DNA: TGTGCCAGCAGCTTAAAAGCGGGGCTAACCACCGGGGAGCTGTTTTTT
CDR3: CASSLKAGLTTGELFF